This T cell receptor (beta chain) was sequenced during a study of blood T cell repertoires in COVID-19. Overall study context: Acute and convalescent COVID-19 samples came from the United States, Italy and Spain.

Repertoires were generated with immunoSEQ multiplex PCR, while TCRdb's copy carries only in-frame clones and drops some. The sample comprises roughly 160,000 clones, 79% of which are singletons, and around 8% rests with the top ten. Patients in Seattle were enrolled during active infection, then followed longitudinally. The germline V gene has CDR1 SGHTA and CDR2 FQGNSA. The trim removed 2 bases at V and 2 bases at J, leaving 4 bases unmatched. This CDR3 region has 15 residues. This sequence was found in a woman in her sixties or seventies with COVID-19, enrolled during active disease. The chain couples TRBV7-2 to TRBJ2-5, with TRBD1 matching 8 bases. Input material: peripheral blood. The CDR3 loop reads CASSLTRGRQETQYF. DNA for the CDR3: TGTGCCAGCAGCTTAACCAGGGGGCGACAAGAGACCCAGTACTTC.